A selection of T cell receptor beta chains follows, all from one sample in a study of blood T cell repertoires in COVID-19. Some clones are missing from TCRdb's copy, which holds only in-frame ones; the method was immunoSEQ multiplex PCR. The data contain around 200,000 clones, 84% of them seen just once; the ten biggest clones take up about 3.5%. Sequencing used PBMCs or T cells enriched from blood (not recorded which). These receptors were taken from a woman under 40 who had recovered from COVID-19. Both conserved end residues are part of each CDR3. D genes are given only for firm matches. For some rows the clone size is stated as once, few or many, or as a class when expanded; others skip it.

V gene: TRBV9; D gene: .; clone size: .; J gene: TRBJ1-2; CDR3 DNA: TGTGCCAGCAGCCGGACCGGGAGCGATTACACCTTC; CDR3 protein: CASSRTGSDYTF
V gene: TRBV6-5; D gene: .; clone size: few; J gene: TRBJ2-3; CDR3 DNA: TGTGCCAGCAGTTACTCGTGGCGGGGAGTAACAGATACGCAGTATTTT; CDR3 protein: CASSYSWRGVTDTQYF
V gene: TRBV5-6; D gene: TRBD2; clone size: .; J gene: TRBJ2-5; CDR3 DNA: TGTGCCAGCAGCTACCCAGGGACTAGCGGCCAAGAGACCCAGTACTTC; CDR3 protein: CASSYPGTSGQETQYF
V gene: TRBV12-3/TRBV12-4; D gene: TRBD1; clone size: .; J gene: TRBJ1-2; CDR3 DNA: TGTGCCAGCAGTTTTTCAGGGGGGGGCTACACCTTC; CDR3 protein: CASSFSGGGYTF
V gene: TRBV11-2; D gene: TRBD2; clone size: .; J gene: TRBJ2-1; CDR3 DNA: TGTGCCAGCAGCCACGCCCCAGCGGGGGGGACCAATGAGCAGTTCTTC; CDR3 protein: CASSHAPAGGTNEQFF
V gene: TRBV5-1; D gene: .; clone size: .; J gene: TRBJ1-2; CDR3 DNA: TGCGCCAGCAGCTCGGGGGTAGGGTATGGCTACACCTTC; CDR3 protein: CASSSGVGYGYTF
V gene: TRBV7-9; D gene: .; clone size: .; J gene: TRBJ1-5; CDR3 DNA: TGTGCCAGCAGCTTTGACAAGAATCAGCCCCAGCATTTT; CDR3 protein: CASSFDKNQPQHF
V gene: TRBV29-1; D gene: .; clone size: .; J gene: TRBJ2-5; CDR3 DNA: TGCAGCGTTGAAGATACCACTACCCAAGAGACCCAGTACTTC; CDR3 protein: CSVEDTTTQETQYF
V gene: TRBV7-8; D gene: .; clone size: .; J gene: TRBJ2-3; CDR3 DNA: TGTGCCAGTGGGGAGGGGGGATCCACAGATACGCAGTATTTT; CDR3 protein: CASGEGGSTDTQYF
V gene: TRBV7-6; D gene: .; clone size: .; J gene: TRBJ2-1; CDR3 DNA: TGTGCCAGCAGCTTAAGGCTCGCGGGAAATGAGCAGTTCTTC; CDR3 protein: CASSLRLAGNEQFF
V gene: TRBV11-2; D gene: .; clone size: once; J gene: TRBJ2-7; CDR3 DNA: TGTGCCAGCAGCTGGCAGGGGCGACAGACTGCCTACGAGCAGTACTTC; CDR3 protein: CASSWQGRQTAYEQYF
V gene: TRBV11-3; D gene: TRBD1; clone size: .; J gene: TRBJ1-1; CDR3 DNA: TGTGCCAGCAGCTTAGCCCAGGGGGCGAAGACTGAAGCTTTCTTT; CDR3 protein: CASSLAQGAKTEAFF
V gene: TRBV24-1; D gene: TRBD1; clone size: few; J gene: TRBJ1-2; CDR3 DNA: TGTGCCACCAGTGATTCCGACAGGGACTATGGCTACACCTTC; CDR3 protein: CATSDSDRDYGYTF
V gene: TRBV11-2; D gene: .; clone size: .; J gene: TRBJ2-1; CDR3 DNA: TGTGCCAGCAGCCCTAGGGGAGGCCTGTTTGAGCAGTTCTTC; CDR3 protein: CASSPRGGLFEQFF
V gene: TRBV4-1; D gene: TRBD1; clone size: .; J gene: TRBJ1-2; CDR3 DNA: TGCGCCAGCAGCCAACCTGCAGGGGGCGCGGAAGGCTACACCTTC; CDR3 protein: CASSQPAGGAEGYTF
V gene: TRBV14; D gene: .; clone size: few; J gene: TRBJ2-3; CDR3 DNA: TGTGCCAGCAGCCGTCATGGGGGGGCGGCAGATACGCAGTATTTT; CDR3 protein: CASSRHGGAADTQYF